The present entry profiles one T cell receptor beta chain with its context. Antigen unknown. The data were taken from a study of T cell responses to AZD1222 COVID-19 vaccine. TCRdb's table, derived via immunoSEQ multiplex PCR, lists solely in-frame clones and lacks some. The sample yields approximately 170,000 clones, 80% to 95% seen once. The germline gives CDR1 LGHDT, CDR2 YNNKEL (reference sequence). Trimming left V 0 bases short and J 1 base short, with 6 bases between. CDR3 length equals 14 residues. Notes on the study in general: Increases in Spike-specific TCR breadth and depth were seen after two AZD1222 doses.

The source material was peripheral blood, sampled on day 0 of AZD1222 vaccination. The source is an adult in good health. The chain is built from TRBV3-1 (or the pseudogene TRBV3-2) and TRBJ1-1; D gene ambiguous. This chain's CDR3 is CASSQEAGNTEAFF. The CDR3 DNA is TGTGCCAGCAGCCAAGAGGCGGGGAACACTGAAGCTTTCTTT.